This TCR beta chain was captured in a study of CD8 T cells in ankylosing spondylitis. A quantitative 5'-RACE method, one with molecular barcodes, was used to make TCR beta libraries. TCRdb analysed the 5' RACE reads with MiXCR anew, one entry per CDR3 protein. The profile covers 400,000 or so distinct CDR3 sequences, with about 24% appearing a single time and 0.75% to 0.9% taken by the ten largest. Overall study findings and caveats: Within matched ankylosing spondylitis synovial fluid, disease-linked clones were reportedly significantly enriched. Fewer than ten highly homologous variants made up a TCR beta motif, and this motif appeared characteristic of ankylosing spondylitis blood. As for the disease-linked clones, they showed a CD8+ phenotype and occurred at relatively low frequencies in peripheral blood. Past studies reported some motif variants in reactive arthritis synovial fluid and blood.

CDR1 and CDR2 from the germline V gene are SGHKS and YYEKEE (reference sequence). The CDR3 spans 14 residues. The V end lost 0 bases, the J end lost 0 bases, and 7 bases lay between the germline ends. Comment on this clonotype: Its antigen is still unknown.

V is TRBV5-5 and J is TRBJ2-7; D uncertain. Sequences were obtained from blood, either unsorted or a sorted T cell fraction (not recorded which). This TCR came from a male donor with ankylosing spondylitis. The CDR3 region is CASSLVGYSYEQYF. The CDR3 DNA sequence: TGTGCCAGCAGCTTGGTTGGATACTCCTACGAGCAGTACTTC. The whole variable domain, filled in from reference TRBV5-5 and TRBJ2-7, reads DAGVTQSPTHLIKTRGQQVTLRCSPISGHKSVSWYQQVLGQGPQFIFQYYEKEERGRGNFPDRFSARQFPNYSSELNVNALLLGDSALYLCASSLVGYSYEQYFGPGTRLTVT.